This T cell receptor beta chain was captured in a study of CD8 T cells in Susac syndrome (dated by TCRdb to between 2018 and 2020). The study in broad terms: Whether CD8+ T cell activation and differentiation in Susac syndrome was antigen driven was tested using repertoire sequencing.

The paper as a whole reports these results and caveats: The number of individuals in the TCR sequencing and HLA analysis was recognized as being relatively small.

V drops 4 bases and J drops 6 bases, leaving 11 bases in between. From a lookup of the germline V gene, CDR1 and CDR2 are SGHDN and FVKESK. The CDR3 runs 13 amino acids, cysteine and phenylalanine included. Only the CDR3 portion is preserved as DNA: 39 bases, with reading frame beginning at the first base. RNA was extracted using the RNeasy kit, and roughly 0.5 to 1 microgram was reverse transcribed with random hexamers. The immunoSEQ multiplex PCR assay, which covers 54 Vbeta and 13 Jbeta segments, was used to amplify TCR beta CDR3 regions. To correct PCR amplification bias, a synthetic template baseline was used for both primer optimization and computational correction. Concerning the study's data processing: Reads were annotated to V, D and J genes per IMGT and analyzed with immunoSEQ Analyzer, keeping only productive sequences. Clonality was calculated as one minus the Shannon entropy normalized by log2 of the number of productive unique sequences. Public and private clones were assessed among the 100 most prevalent clones of each patient and control. A clone was defined as Susac-specific if it was absent from the healthy and MS cohorts, from over 1,000 published viral clones and from other ImmuneACCESS disease sequences. TCRdb reanalyzed the raw reads on its own, using fastp at Q25 for trimming and MiXCR for clone calling, and kept in-frame beta chains. Identical CDR3 proteins give one entry, which carries the most common genes and DNA. Here the V and J calls rest on TCRdb's processing, not on the authors' analysis. A total of 130,000 to 150,000 distinct CDR3 sequences appear in this sample, approximately 94% of them only once. Approximately 0.08% of the sample is taken by the ten largest.

High-throughput TCR beta sequencing profiled peripheral blood CD8+ and CD4+ T cells from healthy donors, Susac syndrome patients and multiple sclerosis patients. The healthy donors served as controls matched for age and sex. CD8+ TEMRA cells were enriched by FACS, while bulk CD8+ and CD4+ T cells were purified by magnetic negative isolation. Blood was collected in EDTA tubes and processed within 24 hours, with PBMCs isolated through density gradient centrifugation. PBMCs destined for TCR sequencing were cryopreserved in liquid nitrogen and later thawed in a 37 °C water bath. The sorted or isolated CD4+, CD8+ and CD8+ TEMRA cells reached a purity of at least 90%. Details on this clonotype: The antigen it binds to is not known. Base-call qualities are not available, and no considerably larger clone is one nucleotide away.

This clonotype was obtained from a human donor in good health. Rearrangement joined TRBV14 to TRBJ2-3, with no D gene named confidently. Sequencing was carried out using CD4+ T cells from PBMCs. The sequence in DNA is TGTGCCAGCAGCCCCCGAGGACGGGATACGCAGTATTTT. This encodes CASSPRGRDTQYF. Reference TRBV14 and TRBJ2-3 genes cover what lies past the CDR3, so the full variable domain is EAGVTQFPSHSVIEKGQTVTLRCDPISGHDNLYWYRRVMGKEIKFLLHFVKESKQDESGMPNNRFLAERTGGTYSTLKVQPAELEDSGVYFCASSPRGRDTQYFGPGTRLTVL.